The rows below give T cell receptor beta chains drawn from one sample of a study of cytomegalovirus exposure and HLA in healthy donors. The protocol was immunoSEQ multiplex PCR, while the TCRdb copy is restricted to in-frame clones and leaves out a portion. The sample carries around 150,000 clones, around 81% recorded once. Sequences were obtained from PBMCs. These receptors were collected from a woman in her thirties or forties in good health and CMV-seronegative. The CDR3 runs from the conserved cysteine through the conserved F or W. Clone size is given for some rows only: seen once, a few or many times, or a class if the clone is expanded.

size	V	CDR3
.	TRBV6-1	CASSENFGNYRGAEQYF
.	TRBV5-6	CASSPTTSYNEQFF
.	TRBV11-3	CASSLRLVYEQYF
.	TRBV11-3	CASSSPTHPGLAGDEQFF
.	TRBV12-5	CASGPRGRQSNQPQHF
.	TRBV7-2	CASSLGEYGWQFF
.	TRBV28	CASSFFGRGDSQPQHF
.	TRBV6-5	CASTLAGGSYNEQFF
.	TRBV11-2	CASSLDYRGGYTF
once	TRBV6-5	CASSYEGTEAFF
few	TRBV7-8	CASSPREGAGTEAFF
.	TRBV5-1	CASSQSGSPLYEQYF
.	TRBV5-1	CASSPGTSGSPVENEQFF
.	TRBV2	CASSGPRGTGGYTF
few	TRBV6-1	CASRRSTEAFF
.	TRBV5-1	CASSLDTGEANEQFF
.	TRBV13	CASSSRGTGYEKLFF
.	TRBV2	CASSTDSFYQPQHF
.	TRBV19	CASSIIKGADGYTF
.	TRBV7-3	CASSRTTNTEAFF
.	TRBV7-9	CASSTDREKSTEAFF
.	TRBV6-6	CASSPQGVNYGYTF